The TCR beta chain under discussion was sequenced for a study of neurological immune-mediated disorders. The study, taken as a whole, reports: The study found the most TCR clonal expansion in HTLV-1-associated myelopathy and the least in multiple sclerosis, below healthy controls. When grouped phylogenetically, the repertoires of 18 of the 34 multiple sclerosis patients fell together in one related-CDR3 cluster, which is a possible signature. Clinical and MRI features did not associate with the cluster found in multiple sclerosis patients.

The making of cDNA relied on 5'RACE with 10-nucleotide random UMIs. One entry per CDR3 protein, called by TCRdb with MiXCR from the 5' RACE reads. The sample carries tens of thousands of distinct CDR3 sequences, 4% to 5.5% recorded once. V lost 3 bases, J lost 1 base, and 9 bases lay in between. CDR3 length: 14 residues. Germline lookup yields CDR1 SGHRS and CDR2 YFSETQ. A word on this clonotype: Its specificity is not known.

Sequenced sample: PBMCs. The rearrangement links TRBV5-1 to TRBJ2-3; D gene uncertain. This TCR derives from a woman between 55 and 75 years old with multiple sclerosis. The CDR3 is CASSYGTRTDTQYF. In nucleotides, the CDR3 is TGCGCCAGCAGCTATGGAACCCGCACAGATACGCAGTATTTT. Drawing the rest from reference TRBV5-1 and TRBJ2-3, the complete variable domain is KAGVTQTPRYLIKTRGQQVTLSCSPISGHRSVSWYQQTPGQGLQFLFEYFSETQRNKGNFPGRFSGRQFSNSRSEMNVSTLELGDSALYLCASSYGTRTDTQYFGPGTRLTVL.